These 28 T cell receptor beta chains were sequenced from one sample in a study of CD8 T cells in Susac syndrome. Random hexamers primed reverse transcription of about 0.5 to 1 ug RNA. TCRdb analysed the immunoSEQ multiplex PCR reads with MiXCR anew, one entry per CDR3 protein. The sample lists roughly 180,000 distinct CDR3 sequences; about 95% were seen once. Source material: CD4+ T cells from PBMCs. These receptors were taken from a human donor in good health.

The rearrangement joins TRBV30 to TRBJ2-5; 10 positions agree with TRBD1. The trim removed 5 bases at V and 0 bases at J, leaving 6 bases unmatched. The CDR3 has 15 residues. Per germline, CDR1 GTSNPN and CDR2 SVGIG (reference sequence). The CDR3 loop reads CAWARGQGNQETQYF. In DNA form, the CDR3 reads TGTGCCTGGGCCAGGGGACAGGGGAACCAAGAGACCCAGTACTTC. The variable domain in full, completed from reference TRBV30 and TRBJ2-5, reads SQTIHQWPATLVQPVGSPLSLECTVEGTSNPNLYWYRQAAGRGLQLLFYSVGIGQISSEVPQNLSASRPQDRQFILSSKKLLLSDSGFYLCAWARGQGNQETQYFGPGTRLLVL.

V gene TRBV28 combines with J gene TRBJ1-5; the D is unclear. Germline lookup yields CDR1 MDHEN and CDR2 SYDVKM. The CDR3 consists of 13 residues. The V end was cut by 5 bases, the J end by 6 bases, with 11 bases between. The CDR3 DNA sequence: TGTGCCAGCAGTACGGGTCGAGGTCAGCCCCAGCATTTT. It encodes CASSTGRGQPQHF.

The rearrangement uses TRBV30 and TRBJ1-1, with D possibly being TRBD1 (5 bases). V lost 2 bases to trimming and J lost 10 bases, with 11 bases between them. The CDR3 sequence is 11 residues long. Germline V gene sequence: CDR1 GTSNPN, CDR2 SVGIG (reference sequence). DNA for the CDR3: TGTGCCTGGAGTCGGCAGGGATTAGCTTTCTTT. Its translation: CAWSRQGLAFF. Combining the CDR3 with reference TRBV30 and TRBJ1-1 gives the whole variable domain SQTIHQWPATLVQPVGSPLSLECTVEGTSNPNLYWYRQAAGRGLQLLFYSVGIGQISSEVPQNLSASRPQDRQFILSSKKLLLSDSGFYLCAWSRQGLAFFGQGTRLTVV.

The gene calls are TRBV27 and TRBJ2-1; D uncertain. V was trimmed by 3 bases and J by 1 base, leaving 13 bases between them. The length of the CDR3 is 16 residues. CDR1 and CDR2 from the germline V gene are MNHEY and SMNVEV (reference sequence). The CDR3 loop is CASSFGVSGSYNEQFF. CDR3 in DNA: TGTGCCAGCAGTTTTGGTGTATCTGGGTCCTACAATGAGCAGTTCTTC.

The V gene is TRBV20-1, the J gene TRBJ2-7; 9 bases map to TRBD1. Germline values: CDR1 DFQATT, CDR2 SNEGSKA (reference sequence). CDR3 length: 13 residues. The ends lost 4 bases at V and 6 bases at J; junction bases unmatched: 7. CDR3 protein: CSATGTGTPEQYF. In DNA form, the CDR3 reads TGCAGTGCTACCGGGACAGGGACCCCCGAGCAGTACTTC.

This clonotype has only one observation. This sequence joins TRBV2 and TRBJ2-2, with D perhaps TRBD2 (5 bases). This CDR3 comprises 14 residues. V lost 5 bases to trimming and J lost 3 bases, with 10 bases between them. Germline assignment: CDR1 SNHLY and CDR2 FYNNEI. This CDR3 is CASSYQEDTGELFF. Written as DNA, the CDR3 is TGTGCCAGCAGTTACCAGGAGGACACCGGGGAGCTGTTTTTT.

The V gene is TRBV7-6, the J gene TRBJ2-5; TRBD1 agrees at 7 bases. Unmatched junction bases numbered 6, after V lost 1 base and J lost 1 base. Looked up from germline, CDR1 is SGHVS and CDR2 is FNYEAQ. The CDR3 runs to 16 residues. The CDR3 nucleotides read TGTGCCAGCAGCTTAGTCGGGACAGCCAGCCAAGAGACCCAGTACTTC. It specifies CASSLVGTASQETQYF.

The CDR3 bases are TGTGCCAGCAGCTCCGTCCCCAACTACGAGCAGTACTTC. Translating it yields CASSSVPNYEQYF. The chain recombines TRBV7-3 with TRBJ2-7; D remains unclear. Germline values: CDR1 SGHTA, CDR2 FQGTGA. This CDR3 contains 13 residues. V was trimmed by 4 bases and J by 3 bases, leaving 10 bases between them.

The chain combines TRBV28 with TRBJ2-3; D is undetermined. CDR1 is MDHEN and CDR2 is SYDVKM in the germline V gene. This CDR3 has 12 amino acids. Trimming cost V 3 bases and J 7 bases, with 8 bases left between them. The chain's CDR3 is CASSLPGNTQYF. The CDR3 DNA reads TGTGCCAGCAGTTTGCCGGGTAATACGCAGTATTTT.

The rearrangement uses TRBV20-1 and TRBJ2-3; TRBD2 matches 12 bases. J gave up 3 bases and V 5 bases, and 12 bases lay outside the gene matches. CDR1 is DFQATT, CDR2 SNEGSKA, per germline (reference sequence). The CDR3 runs to 17 residues. CDR3 in amino acids: CSAGLGSSGRGTDTQYF. DNA for the CDR3: TGCAGTGCTGGACTAGGTTCTAGCGGGAGGGGAACAGATACGCAGTATTTT.

The chain carries TRBV20-1 and TRBJ1-5, with no clear D. CDR1 is DFQATT, CDR2 SNEGSKA, per germline (reference sequence). This CDR3 region has 13 residues. Trimming removed 3 bases from V and 7 bases from J, with 13 bases in between. CDR3: CSARRGIGQPQHF. The CDR3 coding sequence is TGCAGTGCTAGGAGAGGGATCGGGCAGCCCCAGCATTTT.

The chain combines TRBV20-1 with TRBJ2-1, with 9 bases matching TRBD2. The CDR3 sequence is 15 residues long. J was trimmed by 2 bases and V by 3 bases; bases with no gene match: 5. CDR1 DFQATT and CDR2 SNEGSKA come from the germline V gene (reference sequence). CDR3 sequence (DNA): TGCAGTGCTAGGGAGCTAGCGGGAACCTACAATGAGCAGTTCTTC. It yields the protein CSARELAGTYNEQFF.

V usage is TRBV27 and J usage is TRBJ2-2; D gene ambiguous. The CDR3 has 12 residues. Germline V gene data show CDR1 as MNHEY and CDR2 as SMNVEV (reference sequence). Deletions cut 8 bases from V and 13 bases from J, with 17 bases between. The chain's CDR3 is CASAESPLGLFF. In nucleotides, the CDR3 is TGTGCCAGCGCCGAGAGTCCTTTGGGGCTGTTTTTT.

The V gene is TRBV3-1, the J gene TRBJ2-1; possibly TRBD2 for D (5 bases). V shed 1 base and J shed 7 bases, with 11 bases lying between them. The CDR3 loop spans 14 amino acids. The V gene's germline CDR1 is LGHDT and CDR2 YNNKEL (reference sequence). CDR3 coding DNA: TGTGCCAGCAGCCAAGTGGTCGGCGGGAATGAGCAGTTCTTC. As protein: CASSQVVGGNEQFF.

V usage is TRBV20-1 and J usage is TRBJ2-7; maybe TRBD1 (6 bases). Trimming removed 3 bases from V and 5 bases from J, with 20 bases in between. Germline CDR1 reads DFQATT; CDR2 reads SNEGSKA (reference sequence). The CDR3 runs to 15 residues. The CDR3 reads CSASRTGWAWDEQYF. The CDR3 bases are TGCAGTGCTAGCCGAACAGGGTGGGCGTGGGACGAGCAGTACTTC.

This chain joins TRBV20-1 and TRBJ2-7, with 7 bases matching TRBD2. The germline V gene has CDR1 DFQATT and CDR2 SNEGSKA (reference sequence). CDR3 length: 11 residues. The junction had 4 bases not matched to a gene; V was cut back by 5 bases and J by 6 bases. CDR3 DNA: TGCAGTGCTGCAGAGCGGGGCGAGCAGTACTTC. This gives the protein CSAAERGEQYF.

In this sample, this clonotype turned up once. The chain recombines TRBV20-1 with TRBJ2-1, with TRBD2 identical over 11 bases. CDR1 is DFQATT, CDR2 SNEGSKA, per germline (reference sequence). After removal of 0 bases from V and 6 bases from J, the junction contained 7 bases not matched to a gene. This CDR3 is built from 16 residues. The CDR3 DNA sequence: TGCAGTGCTAGAGATCCAACTAGCGGGAGTGGCAATGAGCAGTTCTTC. This gives the protein CSARDPTSGSGNEQFF.

This clonotype was detected only a few times. This sequence joins TRBV19 and TRBJ2-1; D is unresolved. The CDR3 extends over 13 amino acids. CDR1 is LNHDA and CDR2 is SQIVND in the germline V gene (reference sequence). Between the trimmed V and J ends, which lost 9 bases and 0 bases, there was a span of 9 bases. The chain's CDR3 is CASSSDSYNEQFF. The CDR3 DNA reads TGTGCCAGCTCGTCAGACTCCTACAATGAGCAGTTCTTC.

This chain uses TRBV27 with TRBJ2-7, with TRBD2 matching 16 bases. Trimming at V came to 7 bases and at J to 6 bases, leaving 6 bases not matched to a gene. Germline V gives CDR1 MNHEY, CDR2 SMNVEV (reference sequence). The CDR3 is 15 residues long. The CDR3 loop is CASKGLAGGPGEQYF. CDR3 coding DNA: TGTGCCAGCAAGGGACTAGCGGGAGGGCCCGGCGAGCAGTACTTC.

The sample holds one count of this clonotype. The gene calls are TRBV27 and TRBJ2-1, with 9 bases aligning to TRBD2. V lost 5 bases, J lost 6 bases, and 8 bases stayed unmatched. The CDR3 is made up of 15 amino acids. Germline assignment: CDR1 MNHEY and CDR2 SMNVEV (reference sequence). In DNA form, the CDR3 reads TGTGCCAGCAGTGCCTTTTCTAGCGGGATCAATGAGCAGTTCTTC. Protein product: CASSAFSSGINEQFF.

This chain uses TRBV7-2 with TRBJ2-3; D gene ambiguous. Germline V lookup: CDR1 SGHTA, CDR2 FQGNSA. The CDR3 runs to 15 residues. V lost 5 bases to trimming and J lost 1 base, with 13 bases between them. The DNA for the CDR3 is TGTGCCAGCAGCGTCTCCGGAAGCCGCACAGATACGCAGTATTTT. Residues: CASSVSGSRTDTQYF.

This clonotype occurred once. The rearrangement joins TRBV7-8 to TRBJ2-1; TRBD1 matches 8 bases. Trimming removed 4 bases from V and 9 bases from J; junction bases left unmatched: 8. This CDR3 contains 14 residues. The germline V gene has CDR1 SGHVS and CDR2 FQNEAQ. The CDR3 here is CASSSGQGRSEQFF. CDR3 nucleotide sequence: TGTGCCAGCAGCTCCGGACAGGGTAGGAGTGAGCAGTTCTTC.

In this sample, this clonotype turned up once. The V and J genes are TRBV9 and TRBJ2-7, with a weak D call TRBD2 (6 bases). The V gene's germline CDR1 is SGDLS and CDR2 YYNGEE. The V gene lost 4 bases and the J gene lost 6 bases, with 14 bases spanning the gap. The CDR3 has 13 residues. The CDR3 spells CASSPRLVGEQYF. The CDR3 nucleotides are TGTGCCAGCAGCCCTAGACTAGTCGGCGAGCAGTACTTC.

The chain uses TRBV29-1 and TRBJ2-3, with 8 bases that match TRBD2. Trimming took 7 bases from V and 4 from J; bases not matched to a gene: 19. This CDR3 spans 17 amino acids. Germline CDR1 and CDR2: SQVTM and ANQGSEA. CDR3 region: CSATVLNLAGKADTQYF. CDR3 nucleotide sequence: TGCAGCGCCACTGTTTTGAATTTAGCGGGAAAGGCAGATACGCAGTATTTT.

The chain is built from TRBV29-1 and TRBJ2-1; a weak D match, TRBD2 (6 bases). The CDR3 runs 11 residues. Germline-derived CDR1 and CDR2 are SQVTM and ANQGSEA. V lost 5 bases and J 9 bases, leaving 11 bases between the germline ends. The CDR3 nucleotides read TGCAGCGTTCCAACTAGCTCTGAGCAGTTCTTC. Its translation: CSVPTSSEQFF.

V gene TRBV29-1 combines with J gene TRBJ2-1; D is uncertain. The length of the CDR3 is 13 residues. The ends were cut back, 7 bases at V and 2 bases at J, with 12 bases in the middle. Germline V gene data show CDR1 as SQVTM and CDR2 as ANQGSEA. CDR3 sequence (DNA): TGCAGCGCGTACTTCCGAGCCTACAATGAGCAGTTCTTC. Translation gives CSAYFRAYNEQFF.

The gene calls are TRBV29-1 and TRBJ1-2; TRBD1 aligns across 7 bases. The CDR3 loop spans 13 amino acids. Germline trimming cut 2 bases from V and 4 bases from J; bases unmatched to any gene: 4. Germline values: CDR1 SQVTM, CDR2 ANQGSEA. DNA of the CDR3: TGCAGCGTTGAACCGGGACAGAGCTATGGCTACACCTTC. Translating gives CSVEPGQSYGYTF.

Here the CDR3 DNA reads TGTGCCAGCAGTGCCACAGGGTTTGAGCAGTACTTC. Its translation is CASSATGFEQYF. The J gene is TRBJ2-7, the V gene TRBV6-2 or TRBV6-3; D perhaps matches TRBD1 (6 bases). There are 12 residues in the CDR3. CDR1 is MNHEY, CDR2 SVGEGT, per germline. Trimming left V 5 bases short and J 7 bases short, with 12 bases between.